The next 27 T cell receptor beta chains were all read from a single sample in a study of cytomegalovirus exposure and HLA in healthy donors. The study ran its PCR with 60 Vbeta and 13 Jbeta primers. Assay: immunoSEQ multiplex PCR; the TCRdb copy retains only in-frame clones and omits some. This sample has approximately 180,000 clones, with 12% found just once. The sample taken for sequencing was PBMCs. The receptor source for this set is a man aged 45-65 years in good health and CMV-seropositive.

This clone was counted a few times. The rearrangement uses TRBV9 and TRBJ2-5, with 7 bases fitting TRBD1. The trim removed 0 bases at V and 5 bases at J, leaving 10 bases unmatched. This CDR3 contains 16 residues. CDR1 and CDR2 (germline): SGDLS, YYNGEE. The CDR3 is CASSVAPGIGGETQYF. The CDR3, as DNA: TGTGCCAGCAGCGTAGCCCCAGGGATAGGGGGCGAGACCCAGTACTTC.

The chain joins TRBV30 to TRBJ1-5; 7 bases fit TRBD1. Trimming at V came to 5 bases and at J to 3 bases, leaving 7 bases not matched to a gene. There are 14 residues in the CDR3. Germline CDR1 reads GTSNPN; CDR2 reads SVGIG (reference sequence). As DNA, the CDR3 is TGTGCCTGGTCTCTGGGACAGAACAATCAGCCCCAGCATTTT. It encodes CAWSLGQNNQPQHF.

Concerning this clone: The same CDR3 arises from other DNA sequences in this sample as well. This chain connects TRBV5-1 to TRBJ2-2, with TRBD2 matching over 10 bases. Trimming cost V 2 bases and J 6 bases; bases outside gene matches: 4. The CDR3 has 15 residues. Germline V gene lookup returns CDR1 SGHRS and CDR2 YFSETQ. In DNA, the CDR3 is TGCGCCAGCAGCTTACTTAGCGGGGGGCCCGGGGAGCTGTTTTTT. This sequence encodes CASSLLSGGPGELFF.

This clone was recorded a few times. V gene TRBV6-6 combines with J gene TRBJ1-1; 8 positions agree with TRBD1. Looked up from germline, CDR1 is MNHNY and CDR2 is SVGAGI (reference sequence). The length of the CDR3 is 13 residues. V lost 8 bases, J lost 4 bases, and 6 bases stayed unmatched. CDR3 nucleotide sequence: TGTGCCAGCGGACCAGGGGGCGGCACTGAAGCTTTCTTT. This sequence encodes CASGPGGGTEAFF.

This clone has a handful of counts. The chain couples TRBV6-6 to TRBJ2-3; no firm D call. CDR1 is MNHNY, CDR2 SVGAGI, per germline (reference sequence). Trimming cost V 5 bases and J 10 bases, with 16 bases left between them. The CDR3 totals 13 residues. The DNA of the CDR3 is TGTGCCAGCAGTCTTCAACCTCCGCAGTCGCAGTATTTT. Residues: CASSLQPPQSQYF.

The rearrangement links TRBV7-2 to TRBJ1-5, with D perhaps TRBD1 (6 bases). The germline V gene has CDR1 SGHTA and CDR2 FQGNSA. V was shortened by 8 bases and J by 5 bases, with 16 bases between the two germline ends. The CDR3 runs 14 residues. CDR3 sequence reads: CASSSQGFYQPQHF. The DNA for the CDR3 is TGTGCCAGCTCGTCGCAGGGGTTTTATCAGCCCCAGCATTTT.

This clone came up a few times. The V call is TRBV6-6, the J call TRBJ1-2; the D gene is possibly TRBD1 (5 bases). Germline V gene data show CDR1 as MNHNY and CDR2 as SVGAGI (reference sequence). V was cut by 6 bases and J by 2 bases, with 13 bases left in between. This CDR3 is built from 14 residues. The CDR3 here is CASRPPGGNYGYTF. The CDR3 bases are TGTGCCAGCAGACCACCCGGGGGAAACTATGGCTACACCTTC.

The chain combines TRBV2 with TRBJ2-2; no firm D call. The CDR3 spans 15 residues. From germline, CDR1 is SNHLY and CDR2 FYNNEI. The ends were cut back, 3 bases at V and 2 bases at J, with 10 bases in the middle. The CDR3 sequence is CASSDETLNTGELFF. For the CDR3, the DNA is TGTGCCAGCAGTGATGAGACTCTTAACACCGGGGAGCTGTTTTTT.

The chain employs TRBV5-1 and TRBJ2-7; the match to TRBD1 covers 7 bases. CDR3 length: 14 amino acids. Losses at the gene ends were 4 bases for V and 2 bases for J; bases not matched to a gene: 6. Germline-derived CDR1 and CDR2 are SGHRS and YFSETQ. Here the CDR3 reads CASSAGTETYEQYV. In DNA form, the CDR3 reads TGCGCCAGCAGCGCTGGGACAGAGACCTACGAGCAGTACGTC.

V is TRBV5-4 and J is TRBJ2-1; 9 nucleotides agree with TRBD2. CDR1 is SGHNT, CDR2 YYREEE, per germline (reference sequence). V lost 3 bases and J lost 0; bases outside the gene matches: 16. The CDR3 runs 20 residues. The CDR3 nucleotides read TGTGCCAGCAGCTCCCGGGGGCGAGCGGGGGGCCCCAGCTCCTACAATGAGCAGTTCTTC. Amino acids: CASSSRGRAGGPSSYNEQFF.

The V gene is TRBV5-8, the J gene TRBJ2-5, with D perhaps matching TRBD2 (5 bases). The CDR3 is 15 residues long. Trimming removed 4 bases at V and 3 bases at J, with 16 bases between. Germline CDR1 SGHTS, CDR2 YDEGEE. CDR3 sequence (DNA): TGTGCCAGCAGCCCGCGGACCCCAGCGGAAGAGACCCAGTACTTC. Translated, it gives CASSPRTPAEETQYF.

The V call is TRBV5-1, the J call TRBJ1-3, with 7 bases lining up with TRBD1. Looked up from germline, CDR1 is SGHRS and CDR2 is YFSETQ. The CDR3 consists of 13 residues. V was clipped by 7 bases and J by 0 bases; unmatched bases: 1. As DNA, the CDR3 is TGCGCCAGCGGACAGGACTCTGGAAACACCATATATTTT. As protein: CASGQDSGNTIYF.

Only a few counts were recorded for this clone. The V gene is TRBV7-6, the J gene TRBJ2-1, with D possibly TRBD1 on 6 matching bases. Deletions cut 1 base from V and 7 bases from J, with 14 bases between. Germline lookup yields CDR1 SGHVS and CDR2 FNYEAQ. This CDR3 contains 15 residues. Here the CDR3 DNA reads TGTGCCAGCAGCTTAGAAGGGGGTTTCGGGAATGAGCAGTTCTTC. Amino acid sequence: CASSLEGGFGNEQFF.

This clone was counted a few times. The chain's CDR3 is CASSLQMAGGLRNTQYF. The CDR3 coding sequence is TGTGCCAGCAGCTTGCAAATGGCGGGGGGGCTCAGGAATACGCAGTATTTT. This chain connects TRBV7-2 to TRBJ2-3; 9 bases map to TRBD2. Germline CDR1 is SGHTA and CDR2 is FQGNSA. This CDR3 has 17 amino acids. J gave up 7 bases and V 3 bases, and 14 bases lay outside the gene matches.

The chain joins TRBV15 to TRBJ1-1; TRBD1 matches at 8 bases. In germline, CDR1 is LNHNV, CDR2 YYDKDF (reference sequence). The CDR3 has 13 amino acids. V was pared by 5 bases and J by 4 bases, with 3 bases of the junction left unmatched. The CDR3 spells CATSFGQGTEAFF. The DNA of the CDR3 is TGTGCCACCAGCTTCGGACAGGGCACTGAAGCTTTCTTT. Full variable domain (missing parts from reference TRBV15 and TRBJ1-1): DAMVIQNPRYQVTQFGKPVTLSCSQTLNHNVMYWYQQKSSQAPKLLFHYYDKDFNNEADTPDNFQSRRPNTSFCFLDIRSPGLGDTAMYLCATSFGQGTEAFFGQGTRLTVV.

This chain links TRBV30 with TRBJ2-5; TRBD1 matches at 8 bases. The germline V gene has CDR1 GTSNPN and CDR2 SVGIG (reference sequence). Germline trimming cut 0 bases from V and 5 bases from J; bases unmatched to any gene: 2. This CDR3 has 13 residues. CDR3 protein: CAWSVRTGETQYF. The DNA of the CDR3 is TGTGCCTGGAGTGTAAGGACAGGGGAGACCCAGTACTTC.

The table lists this clone with a few counts. The rearrangement uses TRBV7-9 and TRBJ1-2; weak D call: TRBD1 (6 bases). Trimming cost V 5 bases and J 6 bases, with 16 bases left between them. The CDR3 extends over 14 amino acids. The germline V gene encodes CDR1 SEHNR and CDR2 FQNEAQ (reference sequence). The CDR3 coding sequence is TGTGCCAGCAGCCCTACCGGCAGGGGCGATGGCTACACCTTC. Its protein is CASSPTGRGDGYTF.

Only a few counts were recorded for this clone. The chain joins TRBV30 to TRBJ2-3; the match to TRBD1 covers 8 bases. V was pared by 1 base and J by 5 bases, with 8 bases of the junction left unmatched. This CDR3 spans 15 amino acids. The germline CDR1 and CDR2 sequences are GTSNPN and SVGIG (reference sequence). CDR3 DNA sequence: TGTGCCTGGAGTGGAGACAGGGGAATGCGAGATACGCAGTATTTT. This sequence encodes CAWSGDRGMRDTQYF. The whole variable domain, filled in from reference TRBV30 and TRBJ2-3, reads SQTIHQWPATLVQPVGSPLSLECTVEGTSNPNLYWYRQAAGRGLQLLFYSVGIGQISSEVPQNLSASRPQDRQFILSSKKLLLSDSGFYLCAWSGDRGMRDTQYFGPGTRLTVL.

The chain recombines TRBV7-2 with TRBJ2-7; 11 positions agree with TRBD2. The CDR3 runs 16 residues. Germline V gene lookup returns CDR1 SGHTA and CDR2 FQGNSA. Trimming at V came to 5 bases and at J to 3 bases, leaving 9 bases not matched to a gene. The CDR3 sequence: CASSPETSGGVYEQYF. The CDR3, as DNA: TGTGCCAGCAGCCCCGAAACTAGCGGGGGTGTCTACGAGCAGTACTTC.

The chain has TRBV5-4 and TRBJ2-4; perhaps TRBD2 as D (5 bases). The CDR3 loop spans 18 amino acids. Trimming left V 4 bases short and J 4 bases short, with 24 bases between. The germline CDR1 and CDR2 sequences are SGHNT and YYREEE (reference sequence). For the CDR3, the DNA is TGTGCCAGCAGCCCATCGCCCGGGATCACGGTGGGGAAAAACATTCAGTACTTC. This sequence encodes CASSPSPGITVGKNIQYF.

This clone was counted only a few times. The chain carries TRBV5-6 and TRBJ2-1, with 11 bases lining up with TRBD2. The CDR3 extends over 16 amino acids. Germline CDR1 and CDR2: SGHDT and YYEEEE. The junction had 13 bases not matched to a gene; V was cut back by 5 bases and J by 9 bases. The CDR3 sequence is CASRLRVTSGGREQFF. CDR3 DNA sequence: TGTGCCAGCAGATTAAGGGTAACTAGCGGGGGACGTGAGCAGTTCTTC.

This chain uses TRBV5-8 with TRBJ2-1; a weak D match, TRBD1 (6 bases). The CDR3 extends over 13 amino acids. Deletions cut 5 bases from V and 6 bases from J, with 12 bases between. From germline, CDR1 is SGHTS and CDR2 YDEGEE. The CDR3 DNA reads as TGTGCCAGCAGGTTACCACAGGGCAATGAGCAGTTCTTC. Translated: CASRLPQGNEQFF.

This clone was observed a few times. This chain joins TRBV4-3 and TRBJ1-6; D gene uncertain. Germline V gene data show CDR1 as LGHNA and CDR2 as YSLEER. This CDR3 comprises 17 residues. Trimming pared 0 bases from V and 0 bases from J, leaving 9 bases between. The CDR3 coding sequence is TGCGCCAGCAGCCAAGATTTCGGGAGCTCCTATAATTCACCCCTCCACTTT. Protein product: CASSQDFGSSYNSPLHF.

The rearrangement uses TRBV5-6 and TRBJ1-1; 8 bases agree with TRBD1. CDR3 size: 13 residues. In germline, CDR1 is SGHDT, CDR2 YYEEEE. V lost 2 bases, J lost 6 bases, and 3 bases stayed unmatched. Here the CDR3 DNA reads TGTGCCAGCAGCTTAACAGGGGGGGCTGAAGCTTTCTTT. Translated: CASSLTGGAEAFF.

This clone showed up just a few times. The chain is built from TRBV15 and TRBJ2-1, with D possibly TRBD2 on 5 matching bases. The CDR3 has 14 residues. Looked up from germline, CDR1 is LNHNV and CDR2 is YYDKDF (reference sequence). With 3 bases removed from V and 4 bases from J, the gap between germline ends came to 10 bases. The CDR3 region is CATSRAGRYNEQFF. The CDR3 DNA is TGTGCCACCAGCAGGGCGGGTCGTTACAATGAGCAGTTCTTC.

The rearrangement links TRBV6-5 to TRBJ1-1; D gene uncertain. Germline CDR1 is MNHEY and CDR2 is SVGAGI. This CDR3 is 13 amino acids long. V lost 9 bases, J lost 0 bases, and 11 bases lay in between. As DNA, the CDR3 is TGTGCCAGAAGACTACAGTTGAACACTGAAGCTTTCTTT. It translates to CARRLQLNTEAFF.

V is TRBV7-2 and J is TRBJ2-7; D is unresolved. CDR3 length: 13 residues. Per the germline V gene, CDR1 is SGHTA and CDR2 is FQGNSA. The V and J ends lost 5 bases and 4 bases respectively, with 12 bases between them. CDR3 coding DNA: TGTGCCAGCAGCCCCTCCCCCCCGTACGAGCAGTACTTC. Translation: CASSPSPPYEQYF.